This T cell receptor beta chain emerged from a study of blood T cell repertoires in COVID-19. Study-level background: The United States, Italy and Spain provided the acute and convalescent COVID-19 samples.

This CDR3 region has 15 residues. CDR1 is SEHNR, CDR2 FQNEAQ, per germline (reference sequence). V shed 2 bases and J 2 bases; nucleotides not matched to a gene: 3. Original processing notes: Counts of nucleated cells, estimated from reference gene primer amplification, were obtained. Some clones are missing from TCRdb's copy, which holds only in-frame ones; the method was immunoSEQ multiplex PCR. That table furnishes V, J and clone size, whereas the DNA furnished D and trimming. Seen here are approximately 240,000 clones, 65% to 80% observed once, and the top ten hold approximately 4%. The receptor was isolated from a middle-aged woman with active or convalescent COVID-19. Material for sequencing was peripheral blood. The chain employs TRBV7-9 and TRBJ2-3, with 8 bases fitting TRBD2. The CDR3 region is CASSLTGGFTDTQYF. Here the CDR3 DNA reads TGTGCCAGCAGCTTAACGGGGGGGTTCACAGATACGCAGTATTTT.